The clone carrying this T cell receptor beta chain occurred a few times. This sample stems from a study of response to subunit inactivated influenza vaccine. The CDR3 contains 13 residues. The V gene end was trimmed by 8 bases and the J gene end by 2 bases; junction bases not matched to a gene: 7. Germline CDR1 and CDR2: DFQATT and SNEGSKA (reference sequence). Using its own MiXCR run on the RT-PCR reads, TCRdb lists one record per CDR3 protein. This table has fewer than 750,000 distinct CDR3 sequences, 12% to 15% appearing once. The sample here was PBMCs from blood, taken 12 days after vaccination. The sequence derives from a man aged 50 to 60 who received an inactivated influenza vaccine. V gene TRBV20-1 combines with J gene TRBJ1-1, with 8 bases fitting TRBD1. The CDR3 reads CSLRQGLNTEAFF. CDR3 nucleotide sequence: TGCAGTCTTAGACAGGGGTTAAACACTGAAGCTTTCTTT.